This T cell receptor (beta chain) is from a study of OX40 agonist ivuxolimab in advanced cancers. On the study more broadly: At doses from 0.01 to 10 mg/kg, patients were given intravenous ivuxolimab every 2 weeks. Checkpoint inhibitors had been given previously to under 50% of patients. Partial responses occurred in Three dose-escalation patients, one with hepatocellular carcinoma and two with cutaneous melanoma. Study-wide findings and caveats: Relatively little clonal expansion, among the lowest observed, appeared in partial responders at 0.1-3.0 mg/kg.

About this clone: Its antigen is not identified.

This CDR3 spans 14 amino acids. The V and J ends lost 3 bases and 7 bases respectively, with 15 bases between them. The germline V gene encodes CDR1 SQVTM and CDR2 ANQGSEA. Sequencing was performed with immunoSEQ multiplex PCR; in TCRdb, only in-frame clones are kept and a portion is missing. In the table there are about 17,000 clones, around 82% of which are singletons. V usage is TRBV29-1 and J usage is TRBJ2-2; D possibly corresponds to TRBD2 (6 bases). Sequences were derived from CD4+ or CD8+ T cells sorted from blood, sampled in a trial of the OX40 agonist ivuxolimab. The source of this sequence is an adult with an advanced solid tumor such as melanoma, head and neck, liver or kidney cancer. This CDR3 is CSVELKRAGGELFF. DNA for the CDR3: TGCAGCGTTGAGTTAAAGCGGGCGGGCGGGGAGCTGTTTTTT.